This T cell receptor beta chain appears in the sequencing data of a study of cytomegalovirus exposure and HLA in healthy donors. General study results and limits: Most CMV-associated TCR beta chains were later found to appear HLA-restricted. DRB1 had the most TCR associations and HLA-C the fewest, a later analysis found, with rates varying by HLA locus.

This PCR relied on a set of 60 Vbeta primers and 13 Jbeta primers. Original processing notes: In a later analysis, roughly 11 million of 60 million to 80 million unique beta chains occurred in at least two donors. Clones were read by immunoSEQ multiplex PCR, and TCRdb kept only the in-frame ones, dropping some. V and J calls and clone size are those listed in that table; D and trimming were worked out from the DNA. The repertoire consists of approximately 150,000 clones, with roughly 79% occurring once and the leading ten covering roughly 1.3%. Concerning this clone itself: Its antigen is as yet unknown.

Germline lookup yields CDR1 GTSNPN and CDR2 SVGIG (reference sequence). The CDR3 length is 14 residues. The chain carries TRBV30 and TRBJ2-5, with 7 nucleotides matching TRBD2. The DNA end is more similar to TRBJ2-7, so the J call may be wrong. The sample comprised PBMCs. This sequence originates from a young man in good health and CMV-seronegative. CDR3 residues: CAWSIGLGSYEQYF. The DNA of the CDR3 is TGTGCCTGGAGTATCGGACTAGGGTCCTACGAGCAGTACTTC.